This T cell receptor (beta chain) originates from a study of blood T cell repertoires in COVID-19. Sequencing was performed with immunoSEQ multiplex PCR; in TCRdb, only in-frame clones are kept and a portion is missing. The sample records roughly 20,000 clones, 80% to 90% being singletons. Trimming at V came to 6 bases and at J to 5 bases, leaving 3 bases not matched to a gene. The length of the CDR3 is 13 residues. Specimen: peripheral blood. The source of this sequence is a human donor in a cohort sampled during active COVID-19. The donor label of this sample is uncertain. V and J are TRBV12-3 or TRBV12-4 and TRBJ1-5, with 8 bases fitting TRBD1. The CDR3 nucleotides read TGTGCCAGCAGGGAGACAGGGGATCAGCCCCAGCATTTT. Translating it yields CASRETGDQPQHF.